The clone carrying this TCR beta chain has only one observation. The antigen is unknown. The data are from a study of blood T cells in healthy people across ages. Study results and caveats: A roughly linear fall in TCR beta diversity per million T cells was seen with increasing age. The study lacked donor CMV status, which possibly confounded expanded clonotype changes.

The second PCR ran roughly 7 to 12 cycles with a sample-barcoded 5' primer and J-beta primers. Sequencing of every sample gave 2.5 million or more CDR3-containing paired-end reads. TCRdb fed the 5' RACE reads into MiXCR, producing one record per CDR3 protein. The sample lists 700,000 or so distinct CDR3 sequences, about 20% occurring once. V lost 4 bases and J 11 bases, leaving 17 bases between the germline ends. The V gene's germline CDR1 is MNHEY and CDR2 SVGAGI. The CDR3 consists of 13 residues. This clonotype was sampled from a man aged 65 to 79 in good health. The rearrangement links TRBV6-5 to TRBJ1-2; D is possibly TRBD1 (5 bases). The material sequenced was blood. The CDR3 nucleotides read TGTGCCAGCAGTTGGGACGGAGAACTAAGGTACACCTTC. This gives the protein CASSWDGELRYTF.